These 15 T cell receptor beta chains originate from one sample sequenced in a study of T-cell reconstitution after alpha-beta-depleted transplantation in children. It was with unique molecular identifiers that the TCRbeta library was prepared. TCRdb re-derived calls from the PCR reads in MiXCR, one entry per CDR3 protein. The table has 700,000 to 950,000 distinct CDR3 sequences, less than 20% seen once. This specimen was PBMCs, mostly from graft donor cells, taken 360 days after TCRalphabeta/CD19-depleted stem cell transplant. Receptors originate from a male patient younger than 18 who had a stem cell transplant for acute lymphoblastic leukemia, so the T cells may come from the graft donor.

The rearrangement joins TRBV7-7 to TRBJ2-1; D is ambiguous. The CDR3 is 14 amino acids. Trimming shortened V by 4 bases and J by 7 bases, and 14 bases separated the two germline ends. Germline CDR1 reads SSHAT; CDR2 reads FNYEAQ (reference sequence). In nucleotides, the CDR3 is TGTGCCAGCAGCTCATACGACTTGGGTAATGAGCAGTTCTTC. Protein sequence: CASSSYDLGNEQFF.

This clonotype was observed a handful of times. The rearrangement links TRBV25-1 to TRBJ1-4; tentatively, D is TRBD1 (5 bases). CDR3 length: 15 residues. Germline CDR1 and CDR2: MGHDK and SYGVNS. Trimming removed 4 bases at V and 10 bases at J, with 19 bases between. The CDR3 nucleotides read TGTGCCAGCAGTGGTGAGGCGGAGGGGCGCGGAAAACTGTTTTTT. This codes for CASSGEAEGRGKLFF.

V is TRBV7-6 and J is TRBJ2-5; a weak D match, TRBD2 (5 bases). The CDR3 spans 17 residues. In germline, CDR1 is SGHVS, CDR2 FNYEAQ. The V end lost 3 bases, the J end lost 5 bases, and 22 bases lay between the germline ends. As DNA, the CDR3 is TGTGCCAGCAGCTTTTTGGCGGGTCCAGAGGAGAGGGAGACCCAGTACTTC. Its translation: CASSFLAGPEERETQYF.

At least ten counts were recorded for this clonotype. This rearrangement joins TRBV12-3 or TRBV12-4 to TRBJ2-5; D gene uncertain. V lost 3 bases and J 1 base, leaving 18 bases between the germline ends. This CDR3 comprises 17 residues. CDR3 nucleotide sequence: TGTGCCAGCAGTTTCCTTCTAGGGTACTACGGCCAAGAGACCCAGTACTTC. Amino acids: CASSFLLGYYGQETQYF.

This clonotype turned up a few times. This rearrangement joins TRBV5-1 to TRBJ1-5; TRBD1 is a possible D gene (5 bases). The germline V gene has CDR1 SGHRS and CDR2 YFSETQ. V shed 5 bases and J shed 7 bases, with 19 bases lying between them. This CDR3 region has 15 residues. Here the CDR3 DNA reads TGCGCCAGCAGTGACTCTGGGGGGTTAGGGCAGCCCCAGCATTTT. This gives the protein CASSDSGGLGQPQHF.

This clonotype was seen a handful of times. This CDR3 reads CSADVQESPTYEQYF. The CDR3 DNA reads TGCAGTGCTGACGTCCAGGAAAGTCCCACCTACGAGCAGTACTTC. The rearrangement links TRBV20-1 to TRBJ2-7; D is undetermined. Germline values: CDR1 DFQATT, CDR2 SNEGSKA (reference sequence). V was trimmed by 5 bases and J by 2 bases, leaving 19 bases between them. The length of the CDR3 is 15 residues.

The chain links TRBV2 to TRBJ2-7, with 7 positions matching TRBD2. The junction had 5 bases not matched to a gene; V was cut back by 7 bases and J by 2 bases. CDR1 is SNHLY, CDR2 FYNNEI, per germline. This CDR3 is 13 amino acids long. CDR3 sequence: CASTGGSPYEQYF. CDR3 nucleotides: TGTGCCAGCACGGGCGGGAGCCCCTACGAGCAGTACTTC.

This sequence joins TRBV7-9 and TRBJ2-7; no definite D call. The CDR3 spans 13 residues. The V gene lost 5 bases and the J gene lost 4 bases, with 12 bases spanning the gap. CDR1 and CDR2 (germline): SEHNR, FQNEAQ (reference sequence). The CDR3 DNA is TGTGCCAGCAGCCCCATGGCTCGGTACGAGCAGTACTTC. This sequence encodes CASSPMARYEQYF.

This chain connects TRBV7-3 to TRBJ2-3; D not resolved. The CDR3 has 13 residues. Deletions cut 1 base from V and 6 bases from J, with 8 bases between. Looked up from germline, CDR1 is SGHTA and CDR2 is FQGTGA. CDR3 loop: CASSLMARDTQYF. The CDR3 DNA reads TGTGCCAGCAGCTTAATGGCCCGGGATACGCAGTATTTT. Together with reference TRBV7-3 and TRBJ2-3, the CDR3 gives the full variable domain: GAGVSQTPSNKVTEKGKYVELRCDPISGHTALYWYRQSLGQGPEFLIYFQGTGAADDSGLPNDRFFAVRPEGSVSTLKIQRTERGDSAVYLCASSLMARDTQYFGPGTRLTVL.

This clonotype was seen only a few times. V is TRBV28 and J is TRBJ2-3, with a possible D match to TRBD2 (6 bases). Germline CDR1 and CDR2: MDHEN and SYDVKM. The CDR3 is 16 residues long. V was cut by 2 bases and J by 0 bases, with 12 bases left in between. The CDR3 DNA sequence: TGTGCCAGCAGTTTACGGGGGTCTACTAGCACAGATACGCAGTATTTT. Encoded protein: CASSLRGSTSTDTQYF.

This rearrangement joins TRBV7-8 to TRBJ2-5; 11 bases agree with TRBD2. In germline, CDR1 is SGHVS, CDR2 FQNEAQ. The CDR3 sequence is 16 residues long. The V segment lost 5 bases and the J segment 5 bases; nucleotides outside the gene matches: 10. DNA for the CDR3: TGTGCCAGCAGCCCAAGACTAGCGGGAACGGCGGAGACCCAGTACTTC. Residues: CASSPRLAGTAETQYF.

This clonotype was observed many times. The rearrangement uses TRBV5-1 and TRBJ2-3; no firm D call. The germline V gene encodes CDR1 SGHRS and CDR2 YFSETQ. CDR3 length: 12 amino acids. Deletions cut 0 bases from V and 5 bases from J, with 4 bases between. This chain's CDR3 is CASSLGKDTQYF. The CDR3 nucleotides read TGCGCCAGCAGCTTGGGAAAAGATACGCAGTATTTT. Full variable domain (missing parts from reference TRBV5-1 and TRBJ2-3): KAGVTQTPRYLIKTRGQQVTLSCSPISGHRSVSWYQQTPGQGLQFLFEYFSETQRNKGNFPGRFSGRQFSNSRSEMNVSTLELGDSALYLCASSLGKDTQYFGPGTRLTVL.

The chain recombines TRBV4-2 with TRBJ1-1; weak D call: TRBD1 (5 bases). Trimming took 0 bases from V and 5 from J, leaving 22 bases between them. Germline loops: CDR1 LGHNA, CDR2 YNFKEQ. CDR3 length equals 18 residues. The CDR3 sequence is CASSQDLAALREGTEAFF. The DNA of the CDR3 is TGTGCCAGCAGCCAAGATCTGGCCGCCCTCAGGGAAGGGACTGAAGCTTTCTTT.

The chain has TRBV6-5 and TRBJ2-1; 10 nucleotides match TRBD1. The V gene end was trimmed by 1 base and the J gene end by 5 bases; junction bases not matched to a gene: 5. CDR3 size: 16 residues. Germline loops: CDR1 MNHEY, CDR2 SVGAGI. The CDR3 sequence is CASSYWVGQGDNEQFF. The CDR3 DNA reads TGTGCCAGCAGTTACTGGGTTGGACAGGGGGACAATGAGCAGTTCTTC.

There are a few counts of this clonotype. The V gene is TRBV5-1, the J gene TRBJ2-2, with D unclear. This CDR3 is 14 amino acids long. V was pared by 0 bases and J by 3 bases, with 6 bases between. CDR1 and CDR2 from the germline V gene are SGHRS and YFSETQ. Here the CDR3 DNA reads TGCGCCAGCAGCTTGGTTCGGCACACCGGGGAGCTGTTTTTT. Its protein is CASSLVRHTGELFF.